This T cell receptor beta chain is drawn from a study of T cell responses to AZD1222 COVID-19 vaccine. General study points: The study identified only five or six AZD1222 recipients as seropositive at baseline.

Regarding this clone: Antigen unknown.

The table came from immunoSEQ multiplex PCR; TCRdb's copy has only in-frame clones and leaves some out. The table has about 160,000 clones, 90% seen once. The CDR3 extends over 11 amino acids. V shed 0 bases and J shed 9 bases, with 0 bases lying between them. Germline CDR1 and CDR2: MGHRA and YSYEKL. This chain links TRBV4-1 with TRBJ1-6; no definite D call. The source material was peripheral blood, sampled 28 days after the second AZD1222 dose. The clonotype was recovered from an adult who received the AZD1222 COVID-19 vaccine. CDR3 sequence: CASSQDSPLHF. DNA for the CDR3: TGCGCCAGCAGCCAAGATTCACCCCTCCACTTT.